This T cell receptor (beta chain) stems from a study of T cell responses to AZD1222 COVID-19 vaccine. The germline CDR1 and CDR2 sequences are MNHEY and SVGAGI. With V trimmed by 8 bases and J by 5 bases, 10 bases remained unmatched. The CDR3 has 14 amino acids. TCRdb's table, derived via immunoSEQ multiplex PCR, lists solely in-frame clones and lacks some. The data show about 120,000 clones, more than 80% seen once. The sequence derives from an adult who received the MenACWY meningococcal vaccine as a control. This material consisted of peripheral blood, taken 28 days after the second dose of the MenACWY control vaccine. The chain recombines TRBV6-5 with TRBJ2-7; TRBD1 agrees at 9 bases. This CDR3 is CASSGRDRADEQYF. The DNA of the CDR3 is TGTGCCAGCTCTGGCCGGGACAGGGCGGACGAGCAGTACTTC.